The rows below give T cell receptor beta chains drawn from one sample of a study of molecular identifiers for immune sequencing clone quantification. From the PCR reads, TCRdb called clonotypes with MiXCR, one entry per CDR3 protein. The repertoire holds around 43,000 distinct CDR3 sequences, with 15% to 20% as singletons. Sequencing was carried out using naive CD8+ T cells from blood, with Jurkat cell RNA spiked in. The receptors here all came from a human donor in good health. Some libraries in this study had Jurkat cell RNA spiked in. CDR3s include the opening cysteine and the closing phenylalanine or tryptophan. The D gene is left open where the match is weak. Clone size, where shown, is once, few, many, or a class for clones that have expanded.

D gene,V gene,CDR3 length,clone size,J gene,CDR3 DNA,CDR3 protein
TRBD1,TRBV7-9,18,many,TRBJ1-3,TGTGCCAGCAGCATAAGAGACACAGGGGCGAGCTCTGGAAACACCATATATTTT,CASSIRDTGASSGNTIYF
NA,TRBV12-3/TRBV12-4,18,many,TRBJ2-3,TGTGCCAGCAGCCGCGGTACCGGGACCGAAGAGTACGCAGATACGCAGTATTTT,CASSRGTGTEEYADTQYF
TRBD2,TRBV5-4,15,many,TRBJ2-7,TGTGCCAGCAGCTTGGAGGGACTAGCTGGCGACGAGCAGTACTTC,CASSLEGLAGDEQYF
TRBD1,TRBV7-2,13,NA,TRBJ2-4,TGTGCCTCCCAGGGGGTAGCCAAAAACATTCAGTACTTC,CASQGVAKNIQYF
NA,TRBV5-1,14,NA,TRBJ2-3,TGCGCCAGCGGCCTGGGTTACAGCACAGATACGCAGTATTTT,CASGLGYSTDTQYF
TRBD2,TRBV19,16,many,TRBJ2-3,TGTGCCAGTAGCTACGGACTAGCGGGGAGCACAGATACGCAGTATTTT,CASSYGLAGSTDTQYF
TRBD2,TRBV7-2,17,many,TRBJ2-5,TGTGCCAGCAGCCTTGGACTAGCGGGAGTCCCCCAAGAGACCCAGTACTTC,CASSLGLAGVPQETQYF
TRBD2,TRBV6-6,17,NA,TRBJ2-3,TGTGCCAGCGTGCCAATCGACGGCGGGGGGTACACAGATACGCAGTATTTT,CASVPIDGGGYTDTQYF
NA,TRBV7-2,15,NA,TRBJ2-3,TGTGCCAGCAGCTCTTACAGGGTTAGCACGGATGCGCAGTATTTT,CASSSYRVSTDAQYF
TRBD1,TRBV3-1,16,many,TRBJ2-5,TGTGCCAGCAGCCAAGTAGGGACAGGGTTACAAGAGACCCAGTACTTC,CASSQVGTGLQETQYF
NA,TRBV7-6,14,many,TRBJ2-3,TGTGCCAGCAGCTTAGAGGTCGCGGCAGATACGCAGTATTTT,CASSLEVAADTQYF
NA,TRBV7-6,18,many,TRBJ2-3,TGTGCCAGCAGCTTAGGTTCCCCCCTGGCGGAGAGCACAGATACGCAGTATTTT,CASSLGSPLAESTDTQYF
NA,TRBV28,16,many,TRBJ2-7,TGTGCCAGCAGTATTAAATTGACAGGCCGCGCCTCCGAGCAGTACTTC,CASSIKLTGRASEQYF
TRBD2,TRBV28,18,many,TRBJ2-1,TGTGCCAGCAGTTTAGAGGAATGGCGGGAGGGTACCTACAATGAGCAGTTCTTC,CASSLEEWREGTYNEQFF
TRBD2,TRBV20-1,17,many,TRBJ2-1,TGCAGTGCTAGAGCGGGAGGGCGGACTCGCTCCTACAATGAGCAGTTCTTC,CSARAGGRTRSYNEQFF